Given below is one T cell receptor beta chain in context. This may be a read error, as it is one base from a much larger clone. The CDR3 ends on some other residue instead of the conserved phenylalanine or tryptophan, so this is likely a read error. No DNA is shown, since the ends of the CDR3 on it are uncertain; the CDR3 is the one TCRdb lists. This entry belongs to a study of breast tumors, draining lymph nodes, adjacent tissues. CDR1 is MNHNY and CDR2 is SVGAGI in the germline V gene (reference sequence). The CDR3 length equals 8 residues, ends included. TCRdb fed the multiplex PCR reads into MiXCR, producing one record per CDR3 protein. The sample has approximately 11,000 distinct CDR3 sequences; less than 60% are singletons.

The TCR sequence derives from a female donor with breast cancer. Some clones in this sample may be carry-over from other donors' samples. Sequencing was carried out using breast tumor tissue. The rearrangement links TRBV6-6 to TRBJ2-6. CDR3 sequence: CAGSSRTS.